The 22 T cell receptor beta chains given below trace back to one sample, sequenced in a study of T cell repertoires in cytomegalovirus infection. TCRdb redid the calling of the reads with MiXCR, one entry per CDR3 protein. The sample lists about 320,000 distinct CDR3 sequences; around 9.5% were seen once. Specimen: PBMCs. The receptors come from a human donor in good health (CMV status not recorded). Some clones in this sample may be carry-over from other donors' samples.

This clonotype was seen a handful of times. The chain is built from TRBV12-3 or TRBV12-4 and TRBJ2-2, with 7 bases identical to TRBD2. The ends lost 4 bases at V and 8 bases at J; junction bases unmatched: 7. CDR3 length equals 14 residues. The CDR3, as DNA: TGTGCCAGCAGTTCCTCTGGGGGGGTAGGGGAGCTGTTTTTT. This codes for CASSSSGGVGELFF.

This clonotype was observed many times. The chain is built from TRBV7-2 and TRBJ2-3; D perhaps matches TRBD2 (7 bases). CDR3 length: 15 residues. Germline assignment: CDR1 SGHTA and CDR2 FQGNSA. V was trimmed by 4 bases and J by 7 bases, leaving 18 bases between them. The DNA for the CDR3 is TGTGCCAGCAGCTCCGGGGCGGGGGCACAACATACGCAGTATTTT. This encodes CASSSGAGAQHTQYF.

This clonotype was seen more than once but under ten times. V gene TRBV6-6 combines with J gene TRBJ2-3; no reliable D call. Per the germline V gene, CDR1 is MNHNY and CDR2 is SVGAGI (reference sequence). V was shortened by 0 bases and J by 2 bases, with 6 bases between the two germline ends. The CDR3 is made up of 14 amino acids. CDR3 DNA sequence: TGTGCCAGCAGTTACTCGACTGTCACAGATACGCAGTATTTT. Its protein is CASSYSTVTDTQYF.

Concerning this clonotype itself: A read error may produce the germline difference seen at one junction end. The chain uses TRBV4-2 and TRBJ1-1, with D possibly TRBD1 on 5 matching bases. The CDR3 is made up of 12 amino acids. Germline CDR1 LGHNA, CDR2 YNFKEQ. The CDR3 spells CANSKRQSEAFF. CDR3 nucleotide sequence: TGTGCCAACAGCAAAAGACAGTCTGAAGCTTTCTTT.

The gene calls are TRBV25-1 and TRBJ1-1; 8 nucleotides align to TRBD1. CDR1 and CDR2 (germline): MGHDK, SYGVNS. This CDR3 has 15 amino acids. V was clipped by 4 bases and J by 1 base; unmatched bases: 5. This chain's CDR3 is CASSGVGTGNTEAFF. The CDR3 nucleotides are TGTGCCAGCAGTGGGGTGGGGACAGGGAACACTGAAGCTTTCTTT. The whole variable domain, remainder taken from reference TRBV25-1 and TRBJ1-1, is EADIYQTPRYLVIGTGKKITLECSQTMGHDKMYWYQQDPGMELHLIHYSYGVNSTEKGDLSSESTVSRIRTEHFPLTLESARPSHTSQYLCASSGVGTGNTEAFFGQGTRLTVV.

This clonotype was counted at least ten times. The chain recombines TRBV10-3 with TRBJ2-7; 9 bases map to TRBD2. This CDR3 comprises 16 residues. Germline CDR1 ENHRY, CDR2 SYGVKD. Trimming cost V 2 bases and J 2 bases; bases outside gene matches: 7. The CDR3 DNA is TGTGCCATCAGTGAGATCGTGAGCGGGAGGCCCTACGAGCAGTACTTC. As protein: CAISEIVSGRPYEQYF.

This clonotype was seen repeatedly, ten times or more. J is TRBJ1-2 and V is TRBV7-2; TRBD1 is a possible D gene (5 bases). The V and J ends lost 4 bases and 1 base respectively, with 10 bases between them. CDR1 SGHTA and CDR2 FQGNSA come from the germline V gene. This CDR3 has 14 amino acids. The CDR3 protein is CASSWGTVNYGYTF. The CDR3 bases are TGTGCCAGCAGCTGGGGGACGGTTAACTATGGCTACACCTTC.

V usage is TRBV6-1 and J usage is TRBJ2-2; D uncertain. This CDR3 has 15 amino acids. The V gene's germline CDR1 is MNHNS and CDR2 SASEGT. The chain's CDR3 is CATTPWAGVTGELFF. CDR3 sequence (DNA): TGTGCGACCACCCCCTGGGCAGGAGTGACCGGGGAGCTGTTTTTT.

This clonotype came up a few times. The rearrangement uses TRBV25-1 and TRBJ1-5, with D uncertain. With 6 bases removed from V and 0 bases from J, the gap between germline ends came to 12 bases. The CDR3 is 15 residues long. CDR1 MGHDK and CDR2 SYGVNS come from the germline V gene. The CDR3 DNA follows: TGTGCCAGCAGGGGCCCCGGGAGTAGCAATCAGCCCCAGCATTTT. This gives the protein CASRGPGSSNQPQHF.

This clonotype was seen more than once but under ten times. V usage is TRBV10-3 and J usage is TRBJ1-6; possibly TRBD1 for D (6 bases). CDR1 and CDR2 (germline): ENHRY, SYGVKD. The length of the CDR3 is 15 residues. The V end was cut by 9 bases, the J end by 4 bases, with 16 bases between. Here the CDR3 reads CAIAPGHTYNSPLHF. CDR3 bases: TGTGCCATTGCTCCGGGACACACATATAATTCACCCCTCCACTTT.

The sample holds many counts of this clonotype. V and J are TRBV7-2 and TRBJ1-2; D is undetermined. The length of the CDR3 is 14 residues. The V gene lost 0 bases and the J gene lost 8 bases, with 13 bases spanning the gap. From germline, CDR1 is SGHTA and CDR2 FQGNSA. CDR3 sequence reads: CASSLAHAGEGYTF. CDR3 in DNA: TGTGCCAGCAGCTTAGCTCACGCAGGAGAGGGCTACACCTTC.

At least ten counts were recorded for this clonotype. This CDR3 reads CASSLRLAGNSDTQYF. CDR3 sequence (DNA): TGTGCCAGCAGCTTGAGACTAGCGGGAAATTCAGATACGCAGTATTTT. The chain is built from TRBV5-4 and TRBJ2-3; 11 nucleotides match TRBD2. The CDR3 consists of 16 residues. With V trimmed by 1 base and J by 4 bases, 5 bases remained unmatched. Germline CDR1 reads SGHNT; CDR2 reads YYREEE (reference sequence).

The chain joins TRBV29-1 to TRBJ1-2; 9 bases fit TRBD1. This CDR3 region has 13 residues. The germline V gene encodes CDR1 SQVTM and CDR2 ANQGSEA. Trimming removed 6 bases from V and 8 bases from J; junction bases left unmatched: 10. Here the CDR3 reads CSVHDRGGSGYTF. CDR3 sequence (DNA): TGCAGCGTCCACGACAGGGGGGGAAGCGGCTACACCTTC.

This clonotype has only a few counts. The chain has TRBV6-6 and TRBJ2-3, with D tentatively TRBD1 or TRBD2 (5 bases each). There are 15 residues in the CDR3. Germline CDR1 reads MNHNY; CDR2 reads SVGAGI (reference sequence). Trimming shortened V by 2 bases and J by 6 bases, and 15 bases separated the two germline ends. The DNA for the CDR3 is TGTGCCAGCAGTTACGCCGGGACCCTAGTGGATACGCAGTATTTT. It is translated as CASSYAGTLVDTQYF.

This clonotype was picked up many times. The rearrangement joins TRBV11-2 to TRBJ1-1, with no clear D. Trimming left V 2 bases short and J 6 bases short, with 10 bases between. CDR3 length equals 13 residues. CDR1 is SGHAT and CDR2 is FQNNGV in the germline V gene. In nucleotides, the CDR3 is TGTGCCAGCAGCTTACAGTTCGAATCTGAAGCTTTCTTT. Encoded protein: CASSLQFESEAFF.

There are a few counts of this clonotype. The chain carries TRBV4-3 and TRBJ1-6; the D gene is possibly TRBD1 (6 bases). The CDR3 is made up of 16 amino acids. CDR1 and CDR2 from the germline V gene are LGHNA and YSLEER. Trimming left V 4 bases short and J 7 bases short, with 17 bases between. In DNA form, the CDR3 reads TGCGCCAGCAGCCCTGGGGGACAAGGACCGAATTCACCCCTCCACTTT. It specifies CASSPGGQGPNSPLHF.

This clonotype was detected many times. The rearrangement uses TRBV7-2 and TRBJ1-2; D is uncertain. Germline V gene lookup returns CDR1 SGHTA and CDR2 FQGNSA. The CDR3 runs to 15 residues. V was pared by 5 bases and J by 0 bases, with 13 bases between. The CDR3 reads CASSVRVVANYGYTF. Written as DNA, the CDR3 is TGTGCCAGCAGCGTGCGGGTCGTAGCTAACTATGGCTACACCTTC.

This clonotype was observed a few times. The genes are TRBV14 and TRBJ2-1; no reliable D call. From germline, CDR1 is SGHDN and CDR2 FVKESK. V dropped 0 bases and J dropped 9 bases, with 9 bases sitting between them. The length of the CDR3 is 13 residues. The CDR3 here is CASSQDLGGEQFF. The CDR3 bases are TGTGCCAGCAGCCAAGATCTAGGTGGTGAGCAGTTCTTC.

The chain carries TRBV5-6 and TRBJ1-1; 11 bases fit TRBD1. V lost 3 bases, J lost 4 bases, and 2 bases stayed unmatched. The CDR3 contains 14 residues. Germline values: CDR1 SGHDT, CDR2 YYEEEE. As DNA, the CDR3 is TGTGCCAGCAGCTGGGACAGGGGGGTCACTGAAGCTTTCTTT. Translation: CASSWDRGVTEAFF. The variable domain in full, with the rest retrieved from reference TRBV5-6 and TRBJ1-1, is DAGVTQSPTHLIKTRGQQVTLRCSPKSGHDTVSWYQQALGQGPQFIFQYYEEEERQRGNFPDRFSGHQFPNYSSELNVNALLLGDSALYLCASSWDRGVTEAFFGQGTRLTVV.

There are many counts of this clonotype. The chain recombines TRBV6-5 with TRBJ2-7; D may be TRBD2 (6 bases). This CDR3 region has 15 residues. V was pared by 1 base and J by 6 bases, with 16 bases between. Germline V gene lookup returns CDR1 MNHEY and CDR2 SVGAGI. This CDR3 is CASSYFAGGPIEQYF. The DNA for the CDR3 is TGTGCCAGCAGTTACTTCGCTGGAGGGCCCATCGAGCAGTACTTC.

This clonotype was observed many times. The chain combines TRBV19 with TRBJ2-2, with TRBD2 identical over 12 bases. Unmatched junction bases numbered 6, after V lost 5 bases and J lost 5 bases. The CDR3 is 16 residues long. Per germline, CDR1 LNHDA and CDR2 SQIVND (reference sequence). DNA for the CDR3: TGTGCCAGTAGTGCACGACTAGCGGGGGATACCGGGGAGCTGTTTTTT. Its translation is CASSARLAGDTGELFF. Supplemented by reference TRBV19 and TRBJ2-2, the full variable domain reads DGGITQSPKYLFRKEGQNVTLSCEQNLNHDAMYWYRQDPGQGLRLIYYSQIVNDFQKGDIAEGYSVSREKKESFPLTVTSAQKNPTAFYLCASSARLAGDTGELFFGEGSRLTVL.

The V and J genes are TRBV11-1 and TRBJ1-5; no definite D call. Germline values: CDR1 SGHAT, CDR2 FQDESV (reference sequence). CDR3 length: 14 residues. Trimming stripped 8 bases from V and 6 bases from J, with 17 bases between. This CDR3 is CASASAAAGQPQHF. CDR3 DNA: TGTGCCAGCGCTTCGGCAGCCGCAGGTCAGCCCCAGCATTTT.